This T cell receptor (beta chain) was identified during a study of blood T cell repertoires in COVID-19. Overall study: Sites across the United States, Italy and Spain contributed samples from acute and convalescent COVID-19. The analysed material was cDNA or gDNA that came from T cells, B-cell-depleted T cells, or PBMCs.

CDR3 length: 14 amino acids. V was shortened by 5 bases and J by 7 bases, with 17 bases between the two germline ends. Germline CDR1 SGHAT, CDR2 FQNNGV. In the original workflow: Counts of nucleated cells, estimated from reference gene primer amplification, were obtained. The table came from immunoSEQ multiplex PCR; TCRdb's copy has only in-frame clones and leaves some out. V and J calls and clone size are as listed in that table; D and trimming were resolved from the DNA. The sample contains about 94,000 clones, over 75% of which appear only once. This TCR was recovered from a human donor with acute or convalescent COVID-19. The donor label of this sample is uncertain. The sequenced material came from peripheral blood. The chain employs TRBV11-2 and TRBJ2-5, with D perhaps TRBD2 (7 bases). Here the CDR3 DNA reads TGTGCCAGCAGCCCCGTTTCGGGGGGCGGGACCCAGTACTTC. It is translated as CASSPVSGGGTQYF.